The 6 T cell receptor beta chains reported below all come from one sample, sequenced in a study of T cells in Graves' hyperthyroidism and ophthalmopathy. What was amplified from RNA transcripts were TCR beta CDR3 regions. TCR CDR3 regions were first amplified by RT-PCR with HTBI primers. TCRdb reprocessed the multiplex PCR reads via MiXCR and lists one record per CDR3 protein. The sample contains some 490,000 distinct CDR3 sequences, roughly 23% of which appear only once. The sequencing sample was made of blood. All receptors derive from a woman aged 65 to 85 with Graves' ophthalmopathy.

The rearrangement uses TRBV20-1 and TRBJ1-2, with D hard to call. CDR1 and CDR2 from the germline V gene are DFQATT and SNEGSKA (reference sequence). CDR3 length: 12 residues. V lost 5 bases and J 8 bases, leaving 15 bases between the germline ends. The CDR3 region is CSAPGGPWGYTF. DNA of the CDR3: TGCAGTGCTCCGGGTGGTCCTTGGGGCTACACCTTC.

The chain joins TRBV18 to TRBJ2-1; 8 bases line up with TRBD1. This CDR3 has 14 residues. V lost 1 base and J lost 8; bases outside the gene matches: 4. The V gene's germline CDR1 is KGHSH and CDR2 LQKENI. For the CDR3, the DNA is TGTGCCAGCTCACCACGGCAGGGGGCGCATGAGCAGTTCTTC. Translating gives CASSPRQGAHEQFF.

At least ten counts were recorded for this clonotype. The chain uses TRBV11-3 and TRBJ2-7; TRBD2 might be the D (9 bases). Per germline, CDR1 SGHNT and CDR2 YENEEA. The CDR3 covers 17 residues. The ends were cut back, 4 bases at V and 6 bases at J, with 25 bases in the middle. The CDR3 bases are TGTGCCAGCAGCTCTTCAGGGGGCGTAGCGGGAGCGGCCGAGCAGTACTTC. It encodes CASSSSGGVAGAAEQYF.

In nucleotides, the CDR3 is TGTGCCAGCAGTTCGAGGGACAGGTTGGTTTCACCCCTCCACTTT. Its protein is CASSSRDRLVSPLHF. The chain links TRBV27 to TRBJ1-6; 8 bases line up with TRBD1. There are 15 residues in the CDR3. After removal of 4 bases from V and 9 bases from J, the junction contained 8 bases not matched to a gene. From germline, CDR1 is MNHEY and CDR2 SMNVEV (reference sequence).

In its sample, this clonotype was seen a few times. This chain uses TRBV11-3 with TRBJ2-1; D not resolved. Germline V gene data show CDR1 as SGHNT and CDR2 as YENEEA. CDR3 size: 16 residues. V lost 2 bases and J 0 bases, leaving 11 bases between the germline ends. The CDR3 coding sequence is TGTGCCAGCAGCTTACGGTCGGGCAGCTCCTACAATGAGCAGTTCTTC. This gives the protein CASSLRSGSSYNEQFF.

In this sample, this clonotype turned up many times. The chain is built from TRBV12-3 or TRBV12-4 and TRBJ1-2, with TRBD1 identical over 8 bases. The CDR3 length is 12 residues. V was pared by 7 bases and J by 8 bases, with 6 bases of the junction left unmatched. The CDR3 region has the DNA TGTGCCAGCACTCAGGGGGCGAAAGGCTACACCTTC. Protein sequence: CASTQGAKGYTF.